This T cell receptor beta chain stems from a study of tumor-infiltrating lymphocytes in primary liver carcinoma. Study context: The patients, men and women alike, were aged 30 to 69 years. Stage T1-T3 N0M0 tumors measured about 4 to 11 cm at most. Productive TCRbeta reads per sample were roughly 3.5 to 8 million, not differing by tissue. Study-wide findings and caveats: Tumors had a significantly higher top-250-clone fraction than blood (p = 0.039).

The researchers produced TCR beta cDNA from approximately 540 ng total RNA with a constant-region primer. Libraries for TCR beta were built through three nested multiplex PCR rounds, which together made up a slightly modified ARM-PCR procedure. A C-beta reverse primer and TRBV1-TRBV30 forward primers served in each of the first two PCR rounds, at 10 cycles apiece. TCRdb re-called the multiplex PCR reads through MiXCR, storing one row per CDR3 protein. Here the sample spans 330,000 or so distinct CDR3 sequences, roughly 61% being singletons. This clonotype came up a few times. Its antigen is not identified. Both blood RNA, taken from unsorted whole blood, and germline DNA were extracted. V was pared by 1 base and J by 0 bases, with 10 bases between. CDR1 and CDR2 (germline): MDHEN, SYDVKM. The length of the CDR3 is 15 residues.

This rearrangement joins TRBV28 to TRBJ2-7; TRBD1 might be the D (5 bases). Sample: peripheral blood. This receptor was identified in a man between 35 and 55 years old with primary liver carcinoma and hepatitis B virus infection. This CDR3 reads CASSLSSGHSYEQYF. CDR3 in DNA: TGTGCCAGCAGTTTATCGTCAGGACACTCCTACGAGCAGTACTTC.